The rows below give T cell receptor beta chains drawn from one sample of a study of T cells after posttransplantation cyclophosphamide. Only in-frame clones appear in the TCRdb table, and some are missing; sequencing was by immunoSEQ multiplex PCR. The sample has about 43,000 clones, 90% seen once. The sample consisted of PBMCs, taken 62 days after allogeneic stem cell transplant with posttransplant cyclophosphamide. Receptors were obtained from a male patient between 55 and 70 years old who received an allogeneic stem cell transplant from a related donor and was CMV-positive. Some T cells may be supplied by the graft donor. Each CDR3 is given with its conserved first and last residue. D genes are given only for firm matches. Size tells how often a clone was seen (once, few, many) or the class of an expanded clone, and some rows leave it out.

d_call j_call v_call clone_size cdr3_nt cdr3_aa
TRBD2 TRBJ2-3 TRBV5-6 - TGTGCCAGCAGGCGCACTAGCGGGGGACAAGATACGCAGTATTTT CASRRTSGGQDTQYF
TRBD2 TRBJ2-2 TRBV27 - TGTGCCAGCAGGTTCGGGGGGGCTGGGTCCGGGGAGCTGTTTTTT CASRFGGAGSGELFF
TRBD1 TRBJ2-7 TRBV2 - TGTGCCAGCGGGGGACAGGGGTCTTTTGGCGAGCAGTACTTC CASGGQGSFGEQYF
TRBD1 TRBJ1-6 TRBV10-3 - TGTGCCATCAGTGAGTCCGGGACAGATAATTCACCCCTCCACTTT CAISESGTDNSPLHF
TRBD1 TRBJ1-3 TRBV7-6 - TGTGCCAGCAGCTTAGAACAGGGGGCAGGAAACACCATATATTTT CASSLEQGAGNTIYF
- TRBJ1-4 TRBV19 - TGTGCCAGTAAACACATTAATGAAAAACTGTTTTTT CASKHINEKLFF
TRBD1 TRBJ1-2 TRBV4-1 once TGCGCCAGCAGCCAAGGTGGGACAGGGGGCATCTATGGCTACACCTTC CASSQGGTGGIYGYTF
- TRBJ2-1 TRBV5-1 - TGCGCCAGCAGCCCTGCAGGGGCCTACAATGAGCAGTTCTTC CASSPAGAYNEQFF
- TRBJ1-6 TRBV6-6 - TGTGCCAGCAGTCAAGGGGTCTCCTATAATTCACCCCTCCACTTT CASSQGVSYNSPLHF
TRBD1 TRBJ1-4 TRBV30 - TGTGCCTGCCGGGACAGGGCTTATGAAAAACTGTTTTTT CACRDRAYEKLFF
- TRBJ1-4 TRBV6-1 - TGTGCCAGCAGCGGGGGAAAACTGTTTTTT CASSGGKLFF
- TRBJ2-2 TRBV5-6 - TGTGCCAGCAGCACTCCTTCAGGGGTTGGCGGGGAGCTGTTTTTT CASSTPSGVGGELFF
- TRBJ1-1 TRBV25-1 - TGTGCCAGCAGTGACCTCGCCCTCCCCAGCACTGAAGCTTTCTTT CASSDLALPSTEAFF
- TRBJ1-2 TRBV6-5 - TGTGCGACTCAGGGGCCTTTCTTCACATATGGCTACACCTTC CATQGPFFTYGYTF